These 10 T cell receptor beta chains share one sample of origin, sequenced in a study of T cell responses to AZD1222 COVID-19 vaccine. The repertoire was sequenced with immunoSEQ multiplex PCR; TCRdb's copy has only in-frame clones and lacks some. Among 150,000 to 200,000 clones listed, 94% were seen once. Here the sequenced sample was peripheral blood, taken 28 days after the second AZD1222 dose. These receptors were collected from an adult who received the AZD1222 COVID-19 vaccine.

The V gene is TRBV28, the J gene TRBJ1-3; D gene uncertain. The CDR3 sequence is 15 residues long. From germline, CDR1 is MDHEN and CDR2 SYDVKM. The V gene lost 7 bases and the J gene lost 3 bases, with 16 bases spanning the gap. CDR3 in DNA: TGTGCCAGCAACTCGGACGGAGACGGTGGAAACACCATATATTTT. As protein: CASNSDGDGGNTIYF.

This chain uses TRBV6-5 with TRBJ2-1; either TRBD1 or TRBD2 may supply D (5 bases each). Germline CDR1 is MNHEY and CDR2 is SVGAGI. This CDR3 has 14 residues. With 11 bases removed from V and 10 bases from J, the gap between germline ends came to 24 bases. The CDR3 nucleotides read TGTGCCGCACAACCGGGGCCAAGATCAGGCGAGCAGTTCTTC. Protein: CAAQPGPRSGEQFF.

CDR3 sequence: CASSEYEAGSGANVLTF. The DNA for the CDR3 is TGTGCCAGCAGTGAATATGAGGCAGGTTCTGGGGCCAACGTCCTGACTTTC. This chain connects TRBV2 to TRBJ2-6; D gene unclear. From germline, CDR1 is SNHLY and CDR2 FYNNEI. The CDR3 is 17 residues long. V lost 2 bases and J lost 1, with 12 bases in between.

The chain carries TRBV28 and TRBJ1-4; D is undetermined. The germline V gene has CDR1 MDHEN and CDR2 SYDVKM. Trimming took 3 bases from V and 7 from J, leaving 15 bases between them. The CDR3 extends over 15 amino acids. For the CDR3, the DNA is TGTGCCAGCAGTTTCGGAGGGAGGATGGGTGAAAAACTGTTTTTT. Its translation: CASSFGGRMGEKLFF.

This chain links TRBV5-6 with TRBJ2-7; TRBD2 aligns across 12 bases. Germline trimming cut 4 bases from V and 2 bases from J; bases unmatched to any gene: 4. Looked up from germline, CDR1 is SGHDT and CDR2 is YYEEEE. This CDR3 spans 15 amino acids. In DNA, the CDR3 is TGTGCCAGCAGCGCCAGGACTAGCGGGACCTACGAGCAGTACTTC. Encoded protein: CASSARTSGTYEQYF.

The chain uses TRBV30 and TRBJ1-6; no clear D gene. Germline lookup yields CDR1 GTSNPN and CDR2 SVGIG (reference sequence). With 4 bases removed from V and 9 bases from J, the gap between germline ends came to 22 bases. The CDR3 length is 16 residues. The CDR3 DNA reads TGTGCCTGGACCCCACTAACCGGACGACTTGGTTCACCCCTCCACTTT. Amino acid sequence: CAWTPLTGRLGSPLHF.

The rearrangement joins TRBV29-1 to TRBJ1-2, with a possible D match to TRBD1 (6 bases). The CDR3 sequence is 11 residues long. V was pared by 5 bases and J by 8 bases, with 12 bases between. The germline V gene has CDR1 SQVTM and CDR2 ANQGSEA. Here the CDR3 reads CSVPGDSGYTF. DNA for the CDR3: TGCAGCGTTCCAGGGGATAGCGGCTACACCTTC.

The V and J genes are TRBV7-7 and TRBJ2-7, with TRBD2 as a possible D gene (6 bases). CDR1 and CDR2 from the germline V gene are SSHAT and FNYEAQ (reference sequence). The CDR3 spans 13 residues. Trimming took off 5 bases at V and 7 bases at J, with 15 bases between the two ends. The CDR3 coding sequence is TGTGCCAGCAGCGCGGACTACCCGGTGGAGCAGTACTTC. Protein: CASSADYPVEQYF.

The J gene is TRBJ2-3, the V gene TRBV30; 7 bases agree with TRBD1. The CDR3 has 13 residues. Unmatched junction bases numbered 5, after V lost 1 base and J lost 7 bases. Per the germline V gene, CDR1 is GTSNPN and CDR2 is SVGIG (reference sequence). The CDR3 region has the DNA TGTGCCTGGAGTGCGAAGACAGGGAATACGCAGTATTTT. It specifies CAWSAKTGNTQYF.

The gene calls are TRBV12-3 or TRBV12-4 and TRBJ1-5, with unresolved D. The CDR3 has 13 residues. Between the trimmed V and J ends, which lost 0 bases and 7 bases, there was a span of 7 bases. The CDR3 spells CASSLARDQPQHF. The CDR3 DNA follows: TGTGCCAGCAGTTTAGCCCGTGACCAGCCCCAGCATTTT.